A single sample gave rise to the 16 T cell receptor beta chains below, sequenced in a study of OX40 agonist ivuxolimab in advanced cancers. TCRdb's table, derived via immunoSEQ multiplex PCR, lists solely in-frame clones and lacks some. The profile shows tens of thousands of clones, around 83% of them singletons. Material: CD4+ or CD8+ T cells sorted from blood, obtained in a trial of the OX40 agonist ivuxolimab. These TCRs come from an adult with an advanced solid tumor such as melanoma, head and neck, liver or kidney cancer.

The chain combines TRBV7-2 with TRBJ1-1, with D unclear. Trimming stripped 6 bases from V and 1 base from J, with 9 bases between. The CDR3 sequence is 13 residues long. Germline assignment: CDR1 SGHTA and CDR2 FQGNSA. CDR3 amino acids: CASSPHENTEAFF. The DNA for the CDR3 is TGTGCCAGCAGTCCACACGAGAACACTGAAGCTTTCTTT.

The J gene is TRBJ2-5, the V gene TRBV19; D is perhaps TRBD2 (7 bases). Looked up from germline, CDR1 is LNHDA and CDR2 is SQIVND (reference sequence). Deletions cut 3 bases from V and 5 bases from J, with 19 bases between. CDR3 size: 16 residues. CDR3 region: CASSIWRGGHLETQYF. The CDR3 region has the DNA TGTGCCAGTAGTATCTGGAGGGGGGGCCATCTGGAGACCCAGTACTTC.

V and J are TRBV5-1 and TRBJ1-1; D not resolved. With 1 base removed from V and 1 base from J, the gap between germline ends came to 14 bases. The CDR3 contains 16 residues. Germline assignment: CDR1 SGHRS and CDR2 YFSETQ. The DNA of the CDR3 is TGCGCCAGCAGCTTGCTACAGATGGACGGGAACACTGAAGCTTTCTTT. Amino acid sequence: CASSLLQMDGNTEAFF.

The chain is built from TRBV5-1 and TRBJ2-1; D gene uncertain. Trimming left V 0 bases short and J 7 bases short, with 17 bases between. The germline V gene has CDR1 SGHRS and CDR2 YFSETQ. CDR3 size: 16 residues. CDR3 amino acids: CASSLALSTVTNEQFF. As DNA, the CDR3 is TGCGCCAGCAGCTTGGCGCTCTCGACGGTGACGAATGAGCAGTTCTTC.

This clone has a handful of counts. The chain is built from TRBV21-1 and TRBJ2-1; the table gives TRBD1 as D, unverified against the DNA. TRBV21-1 is recorded as a pseudogene. CDR3 length: 16 residues. The CDR3 DNA is TGTGCCAGCAGCACTCGGACAGTGAGCTCCTACAATGAGCAGTTCTTC. Amino acid sequence: CASSTRTVSSYNEQFF.

This chain uses TRBV2 with TRBJ2-7; 8 nucleotides align to TRBD1. CDR1 SNHLY and CDR2 FYNNEI come from the germline V gene. The V gene end was trimmed by 0 bases and the J gene end by 6 bases; junction bases not matched to a gene: 7. This CDR3 spans 15 amino acids. The CDR3 DNA reads as TGTGCCAGCAGTGAAGCGGCAGGGGGCTGGTTCGAGCAGTACTTC. Encoded protein: CASSEAAGGWFEQYF.

The sample holds a few counts of this clone. The rearrangement uses TRBV5-4 and TRBJ2-3; 7 bases are shared with TRBD2. Germline CDR1 is SGHNT and CDR2 is YYREEE (reference sequence). The CDR3 is 18 residues long. With V trimmed by 2 bases and J by 1 base, 13 bases remained unmatched. The CDR3 region is CASSLPGVNRGGTDTQYF. In nucleotides, the CDR3 is TGTGCCAGCAGCTTACCCGGAGTAAATCGGGGGGGCACAGATACGCAGTATTTT.

The chain has TRBV13 and TRBJ2-6; D gene unclear. V lost 1 base to trimming and J lost 2 bases, with 0 bases between them. The CDR3 totals 13 residues. The germline CDR1 and CDR2 sequences are PRHDT and FYEKMQ (reference sequence). The CDR3 DNA follows: TGTGCCAGCAGCTTAGCTGGGGCCAACGTCCTGACTTTC. Residues: CASSLAGANVLTF.

V gene TRBV7-8 combines with J gene TRBJ2-1; either TRBD1 or TRBD2 may supply D (5 bases each). V was trimmed by 4 bases and J by 0 bases, leaving 16 bases between them. Germline V lookup: CDR1 SGHVS, CDR2 FQNEAQ. CDR3 length equals 17 residues. The CDR3 coding sequence is TGTGCCAGCAGCTCAGAGATTTGGGGGAGCTCCTACAATGAGCAGTTCTTC. This codes for CASSSEIWGSSYNEQFF.

Only one count was recorded for this clone. V usage is TRBV9 and J usage is TRBJ2-7; 7 positions agree with TRBD2. This CDR3 spans 18 amino acids. The junction had 16 bases not matched to a gene; V was cut back by 4 bases and J by 0 bases. CDR1 is SGDLS and CDR2 is YYNGEE in the germline V gene. CDR3 sequence (DNA): TGTGCCAGCAGCTTAGCGAGGCGACTAGCAGACAGCTCCTACGAGCAGTACTTC. Translated, it gives CASSLARRLADSSYEQYF.

The V gene is TRBV5-4, the J gene TRBJ2-1, with TRBD2 as a possible D gene (5 bases). The CDR3 totals 17 residues. The germline CDR1 and CDR2 sequences are SGHNT and YYREEE (reference sequence). V was clipped by 4 bases and J by 0 bases, with 17 bases between them. CDR3 bases: TGTGCCAGCAGCCCTGGCGGGCAGATGAGCTCCTACAATGAGCAGTTCTTC. It codes for CASSPGGQMSSYNEQFF. The whole variable domain, remainder taken from reference TRBV5-4 and TRBJ2-1, is ETGVTQSPTHLIKTRGQQVTLRCSSQSGHNTVSWYQQALGQGPQFIFQYYREEENGRGNFPPRFSGLQFPNYSSELNVNALELDDSALYLCASSPGGQMSSYNEQFFGPGTRLTVL.

This clone has only one observation. This same CDR3 is encoded by further DNA sequences in the sample. The chain is built from TRBV5-1 and TRBJ1-3, with D uncertain. The V end was cut by 1 base, the J end by 4 bases, with 12 bases between. CDR3 length: 15 amino acids. Per the germline V gene, CDR1 is SGHRS and CDR2 is YFSETQ. CDR3 sequence: CASSLLGSGGNTIYF. The CDR3 DNA reads as TGCGCCAGCAGCTTGCTAGGGTCTGGGGGAAACACCATATATTTT.

The chain recombines TRBV27 with TRBJ2-5, with D hard to call. The J call may be mistaken, given a closer DNA end match to TRBJ2-7. Germline lookup yields CDR1 MNHEY and CDR2 SMNVEV (reference sequence). This CDR3 comprises 15 residues. The DNA for the CDR3 is TGTGCCAGCACGAATCCGGCGGCCGGGTATCACGAGCAGTACTTC. It is translated as CASTNPAAGYHEQYF.

The J gene is TRBJ1-4, the V gene TRBV5-6; D is undetermined. This CDR3 region has 13 residues. V dropped 2 bases and J dropped 4 bases, with 6 bases sitting between them. Per germline, CDR1 SGHDT and CDR2 YYEEEE. The CDR3 region is CASSFRNNEKLFF. CDR3 DNA sequence: TGTGCCAGCAGCTTCAGGAATAATGAAAAACTGTTTTTT.

This rearrangement joins TRBV5-5 to TRBJ1-1; 9 bases align to TRBD1. Trimming took 4 bases from V and 7 from J; bases not matched to a gene: 11. This CDR3 is built from 15 residues. Looked up from germline, CDR1 is SGHKS and CDR2 is YYEKEE (reference sequence). CDR3 in DNA: TGTGCCAGCAGCCTCGGACAGGGGAGGTTTAATGAAGCTTTCTTT. Translating gives CASSLGQGRFNEAFF. Combining the CDR3 with reference TRBV5-5 and TRBJ1-1 gives the whole variable domain DAGVTQSPTHLIKTRGQQVTLRCSPISGHKSVSWYQQVLGQGPQFIFQYYEKEERGRGNFPDRFSARQFPNYSSELNVNALLLGDSALYLCASSLGQGRFNEAFFGQGTRLTVV.

This chain connects TRBV30 to TRBJ2-1, with D unresolved. CDR3 length: 8 amino acids. Germline assignment: CDR1 GTSNPN and CDR2 SVGIG (reference sequence). The V gene lost 7 bases and the J gene lost 7 bases, with 2 bases spanning the gap. CDR3 in DNA: TGTGCCTTTAATGAGCAGTTCTTC. Its protein is CAFNEQFF.